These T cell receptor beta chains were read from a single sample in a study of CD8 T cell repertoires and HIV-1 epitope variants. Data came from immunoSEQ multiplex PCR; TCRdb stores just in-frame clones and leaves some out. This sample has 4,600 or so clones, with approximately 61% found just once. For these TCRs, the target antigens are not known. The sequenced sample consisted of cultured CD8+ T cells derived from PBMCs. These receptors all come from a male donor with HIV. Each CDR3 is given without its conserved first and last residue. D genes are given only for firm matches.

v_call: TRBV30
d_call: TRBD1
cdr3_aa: AWSSGTGRDGYT

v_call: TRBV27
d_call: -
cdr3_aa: ASSPLGRSQETQY

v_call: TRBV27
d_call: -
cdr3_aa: ASSPWTDEDEKLF

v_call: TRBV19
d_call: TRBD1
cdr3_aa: ASSIGGGGARNGYT

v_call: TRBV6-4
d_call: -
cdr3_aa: PTREVVLCSNQPQH

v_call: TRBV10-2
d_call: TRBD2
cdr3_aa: ASSDSSGGQGEQF

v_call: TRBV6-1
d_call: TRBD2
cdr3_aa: ASSEGSGGSYEQY

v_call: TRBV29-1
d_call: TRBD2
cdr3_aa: SVDLPGGSTYEQY

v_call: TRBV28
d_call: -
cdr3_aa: ASSSLGPVGNQPQH

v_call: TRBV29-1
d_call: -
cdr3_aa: SFTGLNEQF

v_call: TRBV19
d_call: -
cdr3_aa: ASSIDLSSRGNQPQH

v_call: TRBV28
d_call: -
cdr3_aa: ASSRQTYGYT

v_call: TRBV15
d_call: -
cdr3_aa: ATSRDRAPNTEAF

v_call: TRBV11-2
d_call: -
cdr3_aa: ASSLDLTGSAETQY

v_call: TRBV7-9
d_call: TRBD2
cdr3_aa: ASSSGTSGVETQY

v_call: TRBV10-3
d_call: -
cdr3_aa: AITLDGNTEAF

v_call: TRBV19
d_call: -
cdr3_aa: ASSILITTGELF

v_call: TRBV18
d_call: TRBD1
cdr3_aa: ASSPGQGRAGELF

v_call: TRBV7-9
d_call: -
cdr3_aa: ASSSRVEAVQETQY

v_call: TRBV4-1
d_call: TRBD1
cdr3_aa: ASSQTGQLRGLGPLH

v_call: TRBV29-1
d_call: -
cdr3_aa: SAPTDYGYT

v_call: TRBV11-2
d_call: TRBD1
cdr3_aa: ASSLRTGGWDEQF

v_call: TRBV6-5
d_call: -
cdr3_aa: ASSYSDSSVTEAF

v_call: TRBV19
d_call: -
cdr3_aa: ASSISPQREKLF

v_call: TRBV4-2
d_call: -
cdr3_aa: ASSQEGETNQPQH

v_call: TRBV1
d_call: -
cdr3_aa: TSSHSLRYEQY

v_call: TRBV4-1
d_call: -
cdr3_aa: ASSQDYRARVEQF

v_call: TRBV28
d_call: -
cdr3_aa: ASSLAINEKLF

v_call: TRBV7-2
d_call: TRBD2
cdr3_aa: ASSSGGGVQETQY

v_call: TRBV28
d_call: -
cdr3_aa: ASRRAGAGGYT

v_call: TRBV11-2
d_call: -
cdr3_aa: ASSPGSGELF

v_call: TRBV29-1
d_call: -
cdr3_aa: SVEGGGTEAF

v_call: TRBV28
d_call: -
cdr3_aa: ASSLTTAYGYT

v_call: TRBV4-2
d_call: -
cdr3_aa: ASSPGGYEQY

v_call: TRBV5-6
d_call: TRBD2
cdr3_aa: ASSGGEQF

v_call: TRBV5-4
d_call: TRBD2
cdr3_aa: ASSFGSLAGVKNIQY

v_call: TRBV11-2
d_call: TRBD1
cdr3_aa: ASSLVRGILNEQF

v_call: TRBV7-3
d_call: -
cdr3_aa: ASSLNAGLGGTGELF

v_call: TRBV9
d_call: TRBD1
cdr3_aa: ASSVDRGVTEAF

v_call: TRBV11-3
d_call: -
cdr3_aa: ASSFRADTQY

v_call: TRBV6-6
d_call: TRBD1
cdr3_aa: ASSYGGDRGHNEQF

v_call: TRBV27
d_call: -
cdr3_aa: ASSSLQGNEKLF